This T cell receptor beta chain is from a study of Tregs in tolerant kidney transplant recipients. TCRdb's table, derived via immunoSEQ multiplex PCR, lists solely in-frame clones and lacks some. The top ten hold about 25% of the sample, which has 20,000 to 25,000 clones, 81% seen once. Notes on this clone: Distinct nucleotide sequences in the sample also encode this CDR3.

Related graft donors supplied nonmyeloablative bone marrow transplants, and mixed chimerism was transient. CDR3 length equals 15 residues. Germline V gene lookup returns CDR1 MNHEY and CDR2 SVGAGI. Trimming stripped 6 bases from V and 5 bases from J, with 14 bases between. The receptor was derived from a human patient who received a combined kidney and bone marrow transplant. Part of the T cell pool may stem from the graft donor. The gene calls are TRBV6-5 and TRBJ1-6, with D possibly TRBD1 on 6 matching bases. The sequencing used CD8+ T cells from blood (PBMCs), collected 6 months after the transplant. CDR3 sequence reads: CASRGTGLHNSPLHF. As DNA, the CDR3 is TGTGCCAGCAGGGGAACAGGGTTGCATAATTCACCCCTCCACTTT.